The 10 T cell receptor beta chains in this list originate from one sample, sequenced in a study of blood T cell repertoires in COVID-19. Sequencing was performed with immunoSEQ multiplex PCR; in TCRdb, only in-frame clones are kept and a portion is missing. The sample has approximately 440,000 clones; about 90% are singletons. Sequencing was carried out using PBMCs or T cells enriched from blood (not recorded which). The source of these receptors is a woman under 30 who had recovered from COVID-19.

This sequence joins TRBV6-6 and TRBJ1-6; 7 positions agree with TRBD1. The V and J ends lost 5 bases and 10 bases, in that order; junction bases with no gene match: 14. Germline V gives CDR1 MNHNY, CDR2 SVGAGI (reference sequence). The CDR3 runs 16 residues. CDR3 DNA: TGTGCCAGCAGTCGAACGACAGGGTCAAGTCGATCACCCCTCCACTTT. It specifies CASSRTTGSSRSPLHF.

The chain has TRBV2 and TRBJ1-1; weak D call: TRBD1 (6 bases). Looked up from germline, CDR1 is SNHLY and CDR2 is FYNNEI. Trimming stripped 11 bases from V and 3 bases from J, with 16 bases between. The length of the CDR3 is 13 residues. CDR3 in amino acids: CAGRGGPDTEAFF. CDR3 sequence (DNA): TGTGCCGGCCGTGGGGGGCCCGACACTGAAGCTTTCTTT.

In this sample, this clone turned up once. This chain links TRBV19 with TRBJ1-1, with a weak D call TRBD1 (5 bases). The ends were cut back, 3 bases at V and 7 bases at J, with 12 bases in the middle. This CDR3 is 13 amino acids long. Germline CDR1 reads LNHDA; CDR2 reads SQIVND (reference sequence). The DNA for the CDR3 is TGTGCCAGTAGTATTCGCCCAGACAGTGAAGCTTTCTTT. Its protein is CASSIRPDSEAFF.

V gene TRBV5-1 combines with J gene TRBJ2-7; weak D call: TRBD1 (6 bases). The CDR3 runs 14 residues. Trimming removed 4 bases from V and 5 bases from J, with 16 bases in between. The germline gives CDR1 SGHRS, CDR2 YFSETQ. The CDR3 loop is CASSPYYRVNEQYF. In DNA, the CDR3 is TGCGCCAGCAGCCCATATTACAGGGTGAACGAGCAGTACTTC.

V and J are TRBV10-2 and TRBJ1-1; 8 positions agree with TRBD1. V lost 6 bases and J lost 5; bases outside the gene matches: 8. In germline, CDR1 is WSHSY, CDR2 SAAADI. CDR3 size: 14 residues. CDR3 protein: CASRTGTGRTEAFF. Written as DNA, the CDR3 is TGCGCCAGCAGGACCGGGACAGGTAGGACTGAAGCTTTCTTT.

The V gene is TRBV19, the J gene TRBJ1-1; 7 bases align to TRBD1. CDR1 and CDR2 (germline): LNHDA, SQIVND (reference sequence). V was clipped by 5 bases and J by 1 base; unmatched bases: 7. The CDR3 extends over 15 amino acids. The CDR3 coding sequence is TGTGCCAGTAGTGTAACAGGGGATGCGAACACTGAAGCTTTCTTT. Its protein product is CASSVTGDANTEAFF.

The chain uses TRBV7-2 and TRBJ2-3; D is perhaps TRBD2 (5 bases). Germline values: CDR1 SGHTA, CDR2 FQGNSA. This CDR3 is 17 amino acids long. Trimming took off 1 base at V and 2 bases at J, with 16 bases between the two ends. CDR3 amino acids: CASSLVGGSLPTDTQYF. CDR3 DNA: TGTGCCAGCAGCTTAGTTGGCGGGTCCCTCCCCACAGATACGCAGTATTTT. The variable domain in full, with the rest retrieved from reference TRBV7-2 and TRBJ2-3, is GAGVSQSPSNKVTEKGKDVELRCDPISGHTALYWYRQSLGQGLEFLIYFQGNSAPDKSGLPSDRFSAERTGGSVSTLTIQRTQQEDSAVYLCASSLVGGSLPTDTQYFGPGTRLTVL.

The chain employs TRBV5-1 and TRBJ2-1; D may be TRBD1 (5 bases). CDR3 size: 12 residues. V lost 4 bases and J 9 bases, leaving 11 bases between the germline ends. The germline CDR1 and CDR2 sequences are SGHRS and YFSETQ. The CDR3 protein is CASSLTGPEQFF. For the CDR3, the DNA is TGCGCCAGCAGCCTTACAGGTCCTGAGCAGTTCTTC.

This clone was observed once. V and J are TRBV12-3 or TRBV12-4 and TRBJ1-1; maybe TRBD1 (6 bases). V lost 3 bases, J lost 4 bases, and 9 bases lay in between. The CDR3 length is 13 residues. CDR3 residues: CASSLNRATEAFF. DNA for the CDR3: TGTGCCAGCAGTTTGAACAGGGCCACTGAAGCTTTCTTT.

J is TRBJ1-1 and V is TRBV2, with 9 positions matching TRBD1. Germline CDR1 reads SNHLY; CDR2 reads FYNNEI. V shed 11 bases and J 2 bases; nucleotides not matched to a gene: 6. The CDR3 loop spans 13 amino acids. The DNA for the CDR3 is TGTGCCCGTGGGACAGGGAGTAACACTGAAGCTTTCTTT. Encoded protein: CARGTGSNTEAFF.